This T cell receptor beta chain was obtained from a study of beta chain features in type 1 diabetes. Study summary: About 110,000,000 sorted cells were examined across all samples.

The CDR3 covers 16 residues. The germline gives CDR1 MNHEY, CDR2 SVGAGI. With 2 bases clipped from V and 2 bases from J, the junction kept 3 bases outside the gene matches. The study reverse transcribed the entire isolated RNA, so it sequenced expressed TCRB transcripts. An average of around 3.9 million reads was obtained for naive, central memory and regulatory T cell samples. Measured with immunoSEQ multiplex PCR; TCRdb has only the in-frame clones, and not every one. The data show fewer than 550,000 clones, 9.5% to 12% seen once. Based on CD45RO/CCR7/CD25/CD127/CD95/CD27, CD4+ regulatory, stem cell-like memory, naive and central memory cells were sorted.

The sequenced material came from naive CD4+ T cells from blood. This sequence was found in a woman younger than 35 in good health. J is TRBJ2-1 and V is TRBV6-5, with TRBD1 matching 10 bases. In nucleotides, the CDR3 is TGTGCCAGCAGTTACGCCGGGACAGGGGCCTACAATGAGCAGTTCTTC. It specifies CASSYAGTGAYNEQFF.